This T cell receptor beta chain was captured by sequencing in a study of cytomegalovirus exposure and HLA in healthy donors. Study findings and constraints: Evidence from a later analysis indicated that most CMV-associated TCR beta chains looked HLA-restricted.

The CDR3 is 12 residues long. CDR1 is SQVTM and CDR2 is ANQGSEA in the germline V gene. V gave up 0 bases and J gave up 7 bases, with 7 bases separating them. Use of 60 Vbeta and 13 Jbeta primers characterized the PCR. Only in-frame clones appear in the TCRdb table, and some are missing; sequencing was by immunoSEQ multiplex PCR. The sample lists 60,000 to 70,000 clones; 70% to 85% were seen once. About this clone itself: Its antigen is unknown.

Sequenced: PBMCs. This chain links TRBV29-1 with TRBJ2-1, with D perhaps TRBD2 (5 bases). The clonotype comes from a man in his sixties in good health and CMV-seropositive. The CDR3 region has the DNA TGCAGCGTTGAAGACGGGGAGAATGAGCAGTTCTTC. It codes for CSVEDGENEQFF.